This TCR beta chain derives from a study of human T cells and chemical hapten exposure. The template was total RNA from unfractionated whole blood. This clonotype was seen at least ten times. MiXCR was run by TCRdb on the 5' RACE reads, yielding one entry per CDR3 protein. The sample consists of tens of thousands of distinct CDR3 sequences, roughly 7.7% of them appearing once. The V gene's germline CDR1 is DFQATT and CDR2 SNEGSKA (reference sequence). The length of the CDR3 is 18 residues. V lost 1 base to trimming and J lost 4 bases; unmatched junction nucleotides: 14. The receptor was isolated from a male donor in good health. The gene calls are TRBV20-1 and TRBJ2-3, with 10 nucleotides matching TRBD2. The CDR3 DNA is TGCAGTGCTAGAGTTGCCGTGGTGGCTAGCGGGAGACCAGATACGCAGTATTTT. The encoded protein is CSARVAVVASGRPDTQYF.